The TCR beta chain described here comes from a study of blood T cell repertoires in COVID-19. Study context: Samples representing acute and convalescent COVID-19 were sourced from the United States, Italy and Spain. PBMCs, B-cell-depleted T cells, or T cells were the source of the cDNA or gDNA that made up the material.

V dropped 11 bases and J dropped 0 bases, with 11 bases sitting between them. This CDR3 is built from 13 residues. Looked up from germline, CDR1 is LNHDA and CDR2 is SQIVND (reference sequence). As originally analysed: How many nucleated cells were present was estimated from reference gene primer amplification. Produced via immunoSEQ multiplex PCR; TCRdb's table is partial and in-frame only. V and J calls and clone size follow that table, whereas D and trimming were derived from the DNA. The table has approximately 140,000 clones, 85% to 90% seen once. This receptor was identified in a man aged 50-60 years with active or convalescent COVID-19. Sequenced material: peripheral blood. The chain joins TRBV19 to TRBJ1-3; D might be TRBD1 (6 bases). The chain's CDR3 is CAGKQGSGNTIYF. Written as DNA, the CDR3 is TGTGCCGGTAAACAGGGCTCTGGAAACACCATATATTTT.